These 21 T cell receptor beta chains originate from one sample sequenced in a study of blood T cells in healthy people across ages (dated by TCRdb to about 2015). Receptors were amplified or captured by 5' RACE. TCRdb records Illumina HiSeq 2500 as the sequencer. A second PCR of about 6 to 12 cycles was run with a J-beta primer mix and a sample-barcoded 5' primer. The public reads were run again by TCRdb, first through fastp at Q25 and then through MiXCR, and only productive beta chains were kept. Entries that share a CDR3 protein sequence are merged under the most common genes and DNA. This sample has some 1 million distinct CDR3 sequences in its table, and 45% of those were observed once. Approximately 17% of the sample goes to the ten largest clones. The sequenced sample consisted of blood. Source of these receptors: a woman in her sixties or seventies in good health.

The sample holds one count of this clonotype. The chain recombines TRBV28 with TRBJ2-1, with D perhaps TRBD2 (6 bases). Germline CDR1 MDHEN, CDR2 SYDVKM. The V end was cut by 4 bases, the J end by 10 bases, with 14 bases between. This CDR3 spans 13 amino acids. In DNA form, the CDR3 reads TGTGCCAGCAGTTGGACTACCCTGGGGGAGCAGTTCTTC. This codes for CASSWTTLGEQFF.

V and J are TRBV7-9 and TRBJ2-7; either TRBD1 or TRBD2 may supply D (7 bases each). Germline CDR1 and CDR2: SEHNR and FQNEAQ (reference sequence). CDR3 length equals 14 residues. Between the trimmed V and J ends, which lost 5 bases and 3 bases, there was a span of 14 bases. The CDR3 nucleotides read TGTGCCAGCAGCAGCGGGGACAGAATCTACGAGCAGTACTTC. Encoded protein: CASSSGDRIYEQYF.

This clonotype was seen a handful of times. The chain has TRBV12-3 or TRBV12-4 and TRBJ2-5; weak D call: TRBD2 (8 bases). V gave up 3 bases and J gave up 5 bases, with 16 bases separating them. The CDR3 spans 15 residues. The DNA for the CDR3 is TGTGCCAGCAGTTTCAGGGGGACTAGTAGTGAGACCCAGTACTTC. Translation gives CASSFRGTSSETQYF.

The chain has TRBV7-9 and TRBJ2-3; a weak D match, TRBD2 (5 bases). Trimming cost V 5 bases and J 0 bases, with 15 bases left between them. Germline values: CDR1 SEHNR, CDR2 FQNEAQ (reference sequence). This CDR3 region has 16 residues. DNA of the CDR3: TGTGCCAGCAGCCAGAAGCGGATATCTAGCACAGATACGCAGTATTTT. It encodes CASSQKRISSTDTQYF.

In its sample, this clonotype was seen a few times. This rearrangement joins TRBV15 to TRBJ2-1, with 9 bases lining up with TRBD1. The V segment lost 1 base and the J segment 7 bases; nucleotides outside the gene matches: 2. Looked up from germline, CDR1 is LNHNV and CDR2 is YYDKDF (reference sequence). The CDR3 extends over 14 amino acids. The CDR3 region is CATSRGGQGNEQFF. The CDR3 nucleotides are TGTGCCACCAGCAGAGGGGGACAGGGTAATGAGCAGTTCTTC.

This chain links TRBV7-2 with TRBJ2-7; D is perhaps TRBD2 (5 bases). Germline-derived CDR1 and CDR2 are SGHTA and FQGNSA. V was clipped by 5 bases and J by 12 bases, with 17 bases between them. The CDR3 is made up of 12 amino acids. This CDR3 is CASSTSTGVMYF. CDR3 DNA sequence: TGTGCCAGCAGCACCAGTACCGGGGTAATGTACTTC.

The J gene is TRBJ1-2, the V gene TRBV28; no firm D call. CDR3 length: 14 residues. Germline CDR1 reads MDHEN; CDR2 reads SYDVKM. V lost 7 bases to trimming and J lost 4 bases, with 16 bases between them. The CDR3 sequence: CASKNWVRSYGYTF. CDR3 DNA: TGTGCCAGCAAGAATTGGGTACGAAGCTATGGCTACACCTTC.

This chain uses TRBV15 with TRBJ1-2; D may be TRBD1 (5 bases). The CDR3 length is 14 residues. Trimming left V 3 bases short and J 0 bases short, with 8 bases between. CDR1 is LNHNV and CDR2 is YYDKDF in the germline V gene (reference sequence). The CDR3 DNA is TGTGCCACCAGCAGTTCAGGGCCTAACTATGGCTACACCTTC. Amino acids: CATSSSGPNYGYTF.

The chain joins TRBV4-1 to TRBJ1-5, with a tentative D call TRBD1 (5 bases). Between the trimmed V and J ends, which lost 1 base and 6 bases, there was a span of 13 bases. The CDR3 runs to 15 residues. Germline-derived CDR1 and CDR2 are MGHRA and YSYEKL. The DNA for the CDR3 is TGCGCCAGCAGCCAAGGAACGGCGGGGCTTCAGCCCCAGCATTTT. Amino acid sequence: CASSQGTAGLQPQHF.

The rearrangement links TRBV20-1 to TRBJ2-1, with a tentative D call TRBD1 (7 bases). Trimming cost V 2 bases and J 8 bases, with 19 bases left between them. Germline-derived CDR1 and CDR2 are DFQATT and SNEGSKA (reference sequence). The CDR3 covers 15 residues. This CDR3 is CSARYGRGVLDEQFF. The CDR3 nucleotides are TGCAGTGCTAGATACGGCAGGGGGGTGTTAGATGAGCAGTTCTTC.

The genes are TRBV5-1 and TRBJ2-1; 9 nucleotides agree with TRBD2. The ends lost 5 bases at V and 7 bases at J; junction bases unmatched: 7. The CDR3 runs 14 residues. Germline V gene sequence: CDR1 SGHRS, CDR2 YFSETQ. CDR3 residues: CASSHGLASNEQFF. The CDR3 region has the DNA TGCGCCAGCAGTCATGGACTAGCGAGTAATGAGCAGTTCTTC.

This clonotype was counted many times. CDR3 amino acids: CSANRGQETQYF. The DNA for the CDR3 is TGCAGTGCAAACCGGGGGCAAGAGACCCAGTACTTC. The chain employs TRBV20-1 and TRBJ2-5; TRBD2 is a possible D gene (6 bases). With 6 bases removed from V and 2 bases from J, the gap between germline ends came to 10 bases. The CDR3 is 12 amino acids. The germline CDR1 and CDR2 sequences are DFQATT and SNEGSKA (reference sequence).

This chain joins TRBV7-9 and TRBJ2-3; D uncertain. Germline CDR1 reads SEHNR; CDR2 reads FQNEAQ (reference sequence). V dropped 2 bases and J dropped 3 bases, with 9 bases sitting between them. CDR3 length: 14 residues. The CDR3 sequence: CASSLYDNTDTQYF. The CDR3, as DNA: TGTGCCAGCAGCTTATACGACAATACAGATACGCAGTATTTT.

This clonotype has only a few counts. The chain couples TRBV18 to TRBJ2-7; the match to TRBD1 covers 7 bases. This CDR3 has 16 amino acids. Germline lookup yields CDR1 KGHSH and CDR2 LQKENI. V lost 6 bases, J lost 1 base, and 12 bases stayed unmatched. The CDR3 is CASSRDGQDHSYEQYF. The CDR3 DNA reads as TGTGCCAGCTCCCGCGACGGACAGGACCATTCCTACGAGCAGTACTTC.

In nucleotides, the CDR3 is TGTGCCAGCATCGGCGACAGGGCCACTGAAGCTTTCTTT. This sequence encodes CASIGDRATEAFF. The chain couples TRBV28 to TRBJ1-1, with TRBD1 matching over 7 bases. Germline CDR1 is MDHEN and CDR2 is SYDVKM. The CDR3 has 13 residues. J gave up 4 bases and V 7 bases, and 6 bases lay outside the gene matches.

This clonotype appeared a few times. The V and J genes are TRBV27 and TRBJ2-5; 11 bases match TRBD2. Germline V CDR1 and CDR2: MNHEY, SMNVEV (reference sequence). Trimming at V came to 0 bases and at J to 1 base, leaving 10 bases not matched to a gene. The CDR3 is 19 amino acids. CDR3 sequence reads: CASSLSASGRILSQETQYF. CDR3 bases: TGTGCCAGCAGTTTATCGGCTAGCGGGAGGATCTTGTCCCAAGAGACCCAGTACTTC.

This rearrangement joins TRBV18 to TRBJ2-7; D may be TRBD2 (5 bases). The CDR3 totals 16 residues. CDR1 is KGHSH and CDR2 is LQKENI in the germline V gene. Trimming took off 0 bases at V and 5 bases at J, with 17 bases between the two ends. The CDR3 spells CASSPPWTQSYHEQYF. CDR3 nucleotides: TGTGCCAGCTCACCACCGTGGACTCAAAGTTACCACGAGCAGTACTTC. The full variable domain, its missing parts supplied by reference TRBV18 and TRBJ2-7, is NAGVMQNPRHLVRRRGQEARLRCSPMKGHSHVYWYRQLPEEGLKFMVYLQKENIIDESGMPKERFSAEFPKEGPSILRIQQVVRGDSAAYFCASSPPWTQSYHEQYFGPGTRLTVT.

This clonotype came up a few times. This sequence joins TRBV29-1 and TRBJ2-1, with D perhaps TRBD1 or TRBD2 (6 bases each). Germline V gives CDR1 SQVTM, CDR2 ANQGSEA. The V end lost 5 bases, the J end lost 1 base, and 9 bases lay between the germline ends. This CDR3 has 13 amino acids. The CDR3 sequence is CSVKGGSYNEQFF. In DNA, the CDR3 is TGCAGCGTTAAAGGGGGGTCCTACAATGAGCAGTTCTTC.

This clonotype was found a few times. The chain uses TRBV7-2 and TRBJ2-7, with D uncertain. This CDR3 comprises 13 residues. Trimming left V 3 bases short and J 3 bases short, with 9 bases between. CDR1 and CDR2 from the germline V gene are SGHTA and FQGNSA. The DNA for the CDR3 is TGTGCCAGCAGCTTCGGTCTCCTCTACGAGCAGTACTTC. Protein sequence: CASSFGLLYEQYF. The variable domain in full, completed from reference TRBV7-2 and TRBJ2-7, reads GAGVSQSPSNKVTEKGKDVELRCDPISGHTALYWYRQSLGQGLEFLIYFQGNSAPDKSGLPSDRFSAERTGGSVSTLTIQRTQQEDSAVYLCASSFGLLYEQYFGPGTRLTVT.

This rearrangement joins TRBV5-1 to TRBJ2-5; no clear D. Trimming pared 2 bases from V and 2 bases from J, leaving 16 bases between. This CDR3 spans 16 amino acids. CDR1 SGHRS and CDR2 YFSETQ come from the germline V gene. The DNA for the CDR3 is TGCGCCAGCAGCTTTTCTTCGAACTTACAGCAAGAGACCCAGTACTTC. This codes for CASSFSSNLQQETQYF.

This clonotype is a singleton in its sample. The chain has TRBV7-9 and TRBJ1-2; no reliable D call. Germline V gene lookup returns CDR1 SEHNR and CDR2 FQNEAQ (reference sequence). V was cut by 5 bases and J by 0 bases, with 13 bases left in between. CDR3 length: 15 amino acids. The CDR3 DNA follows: TGTGCCAGCAGCCAAGGACGGGAAGCTAACTATGGCTACACCTTC. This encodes CASSQGREANYGYTF. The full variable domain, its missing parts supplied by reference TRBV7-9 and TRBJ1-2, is DTGVSQNPRHKITKRGQNVTFRCDPISEHNRLYWYRQTLGQGPEFLTYFQNEAQLEKSRLLSDRFSAERPKGSFSTLEIQRTEQGDSAMYLCASSQGREANYGYTFGSGTRLTVV.